One and the same sample provided the 8 T cell receptor beta chains below, sequenced in a study of response to subunit inactivated influenza vaccine. TCRdb processed the RT-PCR reads anew with MiXCR; each CDR3 protein has one entry. The table includes 450,000 to 600,000 distinct CDR3 sequences, about 8% detected once. The material sequenced was PBMCs from blood, taken around 25 months after vaccination. These TCRs come from a man between 50 and 69 years old who received an inactivated influenza vaccine.

This clonotype was detected many times. The chain has TRBV27 and TRBJ2-7; maybe TRBD2 (6 bases). V lost 5 bases and J lost 8, with 16 bases in between. CDR1 and CDR2 (germline): MNHEY, SMNVEV (reference sequence). The CDR3 length is 13 residues. CDR3 sequence: CASSARGTSKQYF. The CDR3 bases are TGTGCCAGCAGTGCCCGAGGGACTTCAAAGCAGTACTTC.

The chain has TRBV7-2 and TRBJ1-4, with 8 positions matching TRBD1. Unmatched junction bases numbered 7, after V lost 5 bases and J lost 8 bases. CDR1 and CDR2 from the germline V gene are SGHTA and FQGNSA. This CDR3 spans 14 amino acids. The CDR3 nucleotides are TGTGCCAGCAGCATATGGACAGGGAAAGAAAAACTGTTTTTT. Translating gives CASSIWTGKEKLFF.

This clonotype appeared a few times. The V call is TRBV5-1, the J call TRBJ2-3, with D possibly called TRBD1 or TRBD2 (5 bases each). The CDR3 is made up of 14 amino acids. Germline lookup yields CDR1 SGHRS and CDR2 YFSETQ. V dropped 5 bases and J dropped 2 bases, with 12 bases sitting between them. The chain's CDR3 is CASSGGADTDTQYF. DNA of the CDR3: TGCGCCAGCAGTGGGGGAGCGGACACAGATACGCAGTATTTT.

This clonotype occurred a few times. J is TRBJ2-1 and V is TRBV24-1; perhaps TRBD1 as D (6 bases). The V gene's germline CDR1 is KGHDR and CDR2 SFDVKD. CDR3 length: 15 amino acids. With 4 bases removed from V and 5 bases from J, the gap between germline ends came to 14 bases. The CDR3 nucleotides read TGTGCCACCAGTGACCCTGACAGGTTGAACAATGAGCAGTTCTTC. The encoded protein is CATSDPDRLNNEQFF.

The chain couples TRBV10-3 to TRBJ2-7; D call uncertain. Per germline, CDR1 ENHRY and CDR2 SYGVKD. This CDR3 is built from 13 residues. Trimming cost V 0 bases and J 5 bases, with 8 bases left between them. CDR3 in DNA: TGTGCCATCAGTGAGTCGGTGGAAAACGAGCAGTACTTC. Residues: CAISESVENEQYF.

This clonotype was counted a few times. This sequence joins TRBV6-6 and TRBJ2-1, with a tentative D call TRBD2 (6 bases). CDR1 and CDR2 from the germline V gene are MNHNY and SVGAGI (reference sequence). The CDR3 has 12 amino acids. Trimming removed 6 bases from V and 8 bases from J, with 11 bases in between. The CDR3: CASSTTGDEQFF. Here the CDR3 DNA reads TGTGCCAGCAGCACAACGGGAGATGAGCAGTTCTTC.

This clonotype was seen more than once but under ten times. This chain uses TRBV12-3 or TRBV12-4 with TRBJ2-1; D is unclear. Between the trimmed V and J ends, which lost 7 bases and 7 bases, there was a span of 17 bases. This CDR3 is 14 amino acids long. CDR3 protein: CASTLRTGGNEQFF. In DNA, the CDR3 is TGTGCCAGCACACTCCGGACCGGTGGTAATGAGCAGTTCTTC.

This sequence joins TRBV6-2 or TRBV6-3 and TRBJ2-5; no clear D. Germline V gene data show CDR1 as MNHEY and CDR2 as SVGEGT. The CDR3 length is 16 residues. V was shortened by 3 bases and J by 1 base, with 15 bases between the two germline ends. This CDR3 reads CASSYGPSVTQETQYF. The CDR3 nucleotides read TGTGCCAGCAGTTATGGTCCATCTGTAACCCAAGAGACCCAGTACTTC.